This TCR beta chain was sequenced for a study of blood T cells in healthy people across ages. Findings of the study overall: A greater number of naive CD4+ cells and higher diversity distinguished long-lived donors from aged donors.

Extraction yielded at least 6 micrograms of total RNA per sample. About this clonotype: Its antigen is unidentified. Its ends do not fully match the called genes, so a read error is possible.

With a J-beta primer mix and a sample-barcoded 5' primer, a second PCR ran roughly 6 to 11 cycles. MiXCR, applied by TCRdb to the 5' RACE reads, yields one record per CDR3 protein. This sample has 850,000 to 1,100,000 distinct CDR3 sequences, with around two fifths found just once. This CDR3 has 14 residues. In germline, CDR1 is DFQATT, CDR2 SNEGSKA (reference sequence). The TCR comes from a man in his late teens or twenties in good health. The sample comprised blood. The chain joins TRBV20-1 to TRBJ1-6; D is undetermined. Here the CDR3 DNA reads TGCAGTGCTAGAGCGTACGCGGGTAATACACCCCTCCACTTT. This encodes CSARAYAGNTPLHF.